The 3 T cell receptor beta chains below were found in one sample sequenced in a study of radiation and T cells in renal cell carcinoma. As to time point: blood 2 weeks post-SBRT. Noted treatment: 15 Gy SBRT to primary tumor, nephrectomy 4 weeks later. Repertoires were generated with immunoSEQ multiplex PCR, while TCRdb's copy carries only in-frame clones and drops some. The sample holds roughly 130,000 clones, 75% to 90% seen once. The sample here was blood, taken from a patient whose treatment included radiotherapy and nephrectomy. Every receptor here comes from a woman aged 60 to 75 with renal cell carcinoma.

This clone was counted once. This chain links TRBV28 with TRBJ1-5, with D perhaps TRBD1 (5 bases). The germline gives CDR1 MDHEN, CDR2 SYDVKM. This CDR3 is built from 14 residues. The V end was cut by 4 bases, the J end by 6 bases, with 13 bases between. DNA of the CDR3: TGTGCCAGCAGTTCACAAGGGACCCCTCAGCCCCAGCATTTT. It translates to CASSSQGTPQPQHF.

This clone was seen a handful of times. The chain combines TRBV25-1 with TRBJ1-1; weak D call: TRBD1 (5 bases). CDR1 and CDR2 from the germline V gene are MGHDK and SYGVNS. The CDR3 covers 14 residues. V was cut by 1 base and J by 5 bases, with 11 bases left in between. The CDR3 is CASSESPGRTEAFF. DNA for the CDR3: TGTGCCAGCAGTGAATCCCCAGGGAGGACTGAAGCTTTCTTT.

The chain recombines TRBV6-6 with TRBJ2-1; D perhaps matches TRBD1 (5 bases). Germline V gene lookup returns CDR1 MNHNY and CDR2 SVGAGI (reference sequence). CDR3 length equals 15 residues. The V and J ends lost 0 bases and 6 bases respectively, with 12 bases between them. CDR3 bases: TGTGCCAGCAGTTACTCGGGGCTACCTCTCAATGAGCAGTTCTTC. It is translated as CASSYSGLPLNEQFF.